A single sample gave rise to the 6 T cell receptor beta chains below, sequenced in a study of blood T cell repertoires in COVID-19. Measured with immunoSEQ multiplex PCR; TCRdb has only the in-frame clones, and not every one. The sample lists roughly 290,000 clones; about 86% were seen once. Sequencing was performed on peripheral blood. Receptors were obtained from a woman aged 25 to 39 who had recovered from COVID-19.

The genes are TRBV13 and TRBJ1-2; D possibly corresponds to TRBD1 (5 bases). V gave up 6 bases and J gave up 1 base, with 15 bases separating them. Germline V gives CDR1 PRHDT, CDR2 FYEKMQ (reference sequence). The CDR3 runs to 15 residues. CDR3 protein: CASSLKVDSNYGYTF. The CDR3 nucleotides read TGTGCCAGCAGTCTTAAAGTCGACAGTAACTATGGCTACACCTTC. Full variable domain (rest looked up from reference TRBV13 and TRBJ1-2): AAGVIQSPRHLIKEKRETATLKCYPIPRHDTVYWYQQGPGQDPQFLISFYEKMQSDKGSIPDRFSAQQFSDYHSELNMSSLELGDSALYFCASSLKVDSNYGYTFGSGTRLTVV.

This clone was found once. V gene TRBV2 combines with J gene TRBJ2-3; 8 bases align to TRBD1. The CDR3 has 12 residues. The V segment lost 6 bases and the J segment 5 bases; nucleotides outside the gene matches: 1. The V gene's germline CDR1 is SNHLY and CDR2 FYNNEI. CDR3 region: CASSGQGDTQYF. CDR3 DNA sequence: TGTGCCAGCAGCGGACAGGGAGATACGCAGTATTTT.

The V gene is TRBV19, the J gene TRBJ2-3, with 12 bases identical to TRBD2. V lost 9 bases, J lost 4 bases, and 5 bases stayed unmatched. This CDR3 spans 14 amino acids. CDR1 and CDR2 from the germline V gene are LNHDA and SQIVND (reference sequence). The CDR3 nucleotides read TGTGCCAGCGCGGGACTAGCGGGCCCAGATACGCAGTATTTT. It translates to CASAGLAGPDTQYF.

This clone was seen only once. This chain links TRBV5-4 with TRBJ1-2; no definite D call. Trimming stripped 0 bases from V and 4 bases from J, with 19 bases between. Germline assignment: CDR1 SGHNT and CDR2 YYREEE (reference sequence). The length of the CDR3 is 17 residues. The CDR3 DNA reads TGTGCCAGCAGCTTGGAAAATGGACCGGGAGGAGGCTATGGCTACACCTTC. Amino acids: CASSLENGPGGGYGYTF. The whole variable domain, remainder taken from reference TRBV5-4 and TRBJ1-2, is ETGVTQSPTHLIKTRGQQVTLRCSSQSGHNTVSWYQQALGQGPQFIFQYYREEENGRGNFPPRFSGLQFPNYSSELNVNALELDDSALYLCASSLENGPGGGYGYTFGSGTRLTVV.

Details on this clone: Other DNA sequences of this sample code for an identical CDR3. V usage is TRBV27 and J usage is TRBJ2-5; no reliable D call. Germline V gene lookup returns CDR1 MNHEY and CDR2 SMNVEV (reference sequence). This CDR3 is built from 12 residues. V lost 6 bases, J lost 1 base, and 6 bases lay in between. The CDR3 DNA reads TGTGCCAGCAGAAATCGCCAAGAGACCCAGTACTTC. Translation: CASRNRQETQYF.

This clone was counted once. The chain combines TRBV19 with TRBJ1-2; D not certain. With 3 bases removed from V and 10 bases from J, the gap between germline ends came to 12 bases. The CDR3 sequence is 12 residues long. Per the germline V gene, CDR1 is LNHDA and CDR2 is SQIVND (reference sequence). The CDR3 reads CASSIEGVDYTF. CDR3 bases: TGTGCCAGTAGTATTGAGGGAGTCGACTACACCTTC.